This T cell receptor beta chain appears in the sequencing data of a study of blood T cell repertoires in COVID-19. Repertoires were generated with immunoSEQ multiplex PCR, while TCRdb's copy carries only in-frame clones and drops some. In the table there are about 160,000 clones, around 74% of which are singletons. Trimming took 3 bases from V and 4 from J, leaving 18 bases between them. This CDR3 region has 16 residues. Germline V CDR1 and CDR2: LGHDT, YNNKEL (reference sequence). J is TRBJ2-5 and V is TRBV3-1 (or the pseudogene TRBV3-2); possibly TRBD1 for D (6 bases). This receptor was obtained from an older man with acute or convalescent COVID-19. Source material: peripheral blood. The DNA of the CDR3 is TGTGCCAGCAGCCAGGGGGCTATCCTAAAGGCAGAGACCCAGTACTTC. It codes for CASSQGAILKAETQYF.